Shown below are 15 T cell receptor beta chains from a single sample sequenced in a study of control samples from healthy donors and cancer patients. The protocol was immunoSEQ multiplex PCR, while the TCRdb copy is restricted to in-frame clones and leaves out a portion. Of about 120,000 clones in the sample, 85% to 90% were seen once. The material sequenced was blood. Receptor source: a man aged 25-45 years in good health.

The gene calls are TRBV7-8 and TRBJ1-1; D unresolved. Deletions cut 2 bases from V and 1 base from J, with 5 bases between. CDR1 SGHVS and CDR2 FQNEAQ come from the germline V gene. This CDR3 has 13 residues. The CDR3 DNA sequence: TGTGCCAGCAGCTTAAAAGCGAACACTGAAGCTTTCTTT. It encodes CASSLKANTEAFF.

The sample holds one count of this clone. This chain connects TRBV7-6 to TRBJ1-1; D is unclear. This CDR3 comprises 13 residues. V lost 1 base, J lost 2 bases, and 5 bases lay in between. CDR1 is SGHVS, CDR2 FNYEAQ, per germline. The CDR3 region has the DNA TGTGCCAGCAGCTTAGGACACAACACTGAAGCTTTCTTT. Its translation is CASSLGHNTEAFF. Filled out from reference TRBV7-6 and TRBJ1-1, the complete variable domain reads GAGVSQSPRYKVTKRGQDVALRCDPISGHVSLYWYRQALGQGPEFLTYFNYEAQQDKSGLPNDRFSAERPEGSISTLTIQRTEQRDSAMYRCASSLGHNTEAFFGQGTRLTVV.

The chain has TRBV7-2 and TRBJ1-3, with D possibly TRBD1 on 5 matching bases. Trimming shortened V by 5 bases and J by 3 bases, and 14 bases separated the two germline ends. From germline, CDR1 is SGHTA and CDR2 FQGNSA. This CDR3 is built from 15 residues. The CDR3 DNA sequence: TGTGCCAGCAGCGTCTCCGGGACCCTTGGAAACACCATATATTTT. Translated: CASSVSGTLGNTIYF.

The chain uses TRBV5-1 and TRBJ1-1; TRBD1 matches at 7 bases. The V gene end was trimmed by 2 bases and the J gene end by 3 bases; junction bases not matched to a gene: 4. CDR3 length equals 14 residues. Germline-derived CDR1 and CDR2 are SGHRS and YFSETQ. The CDR3 sequence: CASSFKGADTEAFF. The CDR3 nucleotides read TGCGCCAGCAGCTTTAAGGGGGCGGACACTGAAGCTTTCTTT.

This clone showed up just once. CDR3 amino acids: CAWSWGVSEAFF. CDR3 sequence (DNA): TGTGCCTGGAGTTGGGGGGTCTCTGAAGCTTTCTTT. The chain recombines TRBV30 with TRBJ1-1, with D maybe TRBD1 (5 bases). Trimming removed 2 bases from V and 6 bases from J, with 10 bases in between. This CDR3 has 12 amino acids. Germline V gives CDR1 GTSNPN, CDR2 SVGIG (reference sequence).

The V and J genes are TRBV19 and TRBJ1-3; TRBD1 is a possible D gene (6 bases). V was trimmed by 4 bases and J by 2 bases, leaving 12 bases between them. Germline CDR1 and CDR2: LNHDA and SQIVND (reference sequence). The length of the CDR3 is 15 residues. CDR3 coding DNA: TGTGCCAGTAGTAAACAGGGTTTGGCTGGAAACACCATATATTTT. Translated, it gives CASSKQGLAGNTIYF.

The rearrangement uses TRBV11-1 and TRBJ2-5, with 7 bases matching TRBD1. The J segment lost 4 bases and the V segment lost 0 bases, leaving 8 bases of the junction unmatched. Germline V CDR1 and CDR2: SGHAT, FQDESV (reference sequence). The CDR3 length is 16 residues. The CDR3 region is CASSLAPTGDGETQYF. In DNA form, the CDR3 reads TGTGCCAGCAGCTTAGCTCCTACAGGGGACGGAGAGACCCAGTACTTC.

The V and J genes are TRBV7-2 and TRBJ1-5; D unclear. CDR1 is SGHTA, CDR2 FQGNSA, per germline. V shed 5 bases and J shed 6 bases, with 11 bases lying between them. This CDR3 comprises 13 residues. CDR3 sequence: CASSPFLSQPQHF. The CDR3 nucleotides read TGTGCCAGCAGCCCATTTCTTAGTCAGCCCCAGCATTTT. The full variable domain, in which reference TRBV7-2 and TRBJ1-5 provide the parts outside the CDR3, is GAGVSQSPSNKVTEKGKDVELRCDPISGHTALYWYRQSLGQGLEFLIYFQGNSAPDKSGLPSDRFSAERTGGSVSTLTIQRTQQEDSAVYLCASSPFLSQPQHFGDGTRLSIL.

This chain connects TRBV5-8 to TRBJ1-4, with D possibly matching TRBD1 (6 bases). The germline V gene encodes CDR1 SGHTS and CDR2 YDEGEE. This CDR3 comprises 18 residues. The V and J ends lost 1 base and 4 bases respectively, with 20 bases between them. CDR3 in DNA: TGTGCCAGCAGCTTGCTAAAACAGGGAGCGGCCTATAATGAAAAACTGTTTTTT. Amino acid sequence: CASSLLKQGAAYNEKLFF. Full variable domain (rest looked up from reference TRBV5-8 and TRBJ1-4): EAGVTQSPTHLIKTRGQQATLRCSPISGHTSVYWYQQALGLGLQFLLWYDEGEERNRGNFPPRFSGRQFPNYSSELNVNALELEDSALYLCASSLLKQGAAYNEKLFFGSGTQLSVL.

The chain joins TRBV5-4 to TRBJ2-6; unclear D gene. Germline-derived CDR1 and CDR2 are SGHNT and YYREEE (reference sequence). V dropped 2 bases and J dropped 1 base, with 7 bases sitting between them. CDR3 size: 15 residues. CDR3 region: CASSFGRSGANVLTF. The DNA for the CDR3 is TGTGCCAGCAGCTTTGGTAGGTCTGGGGCCAACGTCCTGACTTTC.

The chain combines TRBV9 with TRBJ2-3; 11 nucleotides match TRBD2. V shed 4 bases and J 2 bases; nucleotides not matched to a gene: 6. In germline, CDR1 is SGDLS, CDR2 YYNGEE. The length of the CDR3 is 16 residues. CDR3 sequence reads: CASSPGTSGFTDTQYF. Written as DNA, the CDR3 is TGTGCCAGCAGCCCCGGGACTAGCGGATTCACAGATACGCAGTATTTT.

The V and J genes are TRBV10-2 and TRBJ1-2; 8 nucleotides align to TRBD1. Losses at the gene ends were 3 bases for V and 6 bases for J; bases not matched to a gene: 9. Germline values: CDR1 WSHSY, CDR2 SAAADI. The CDR3 has 15 residues. The CDR3 region is CASSDQGAPFNGYTF. CDR3 DNA: TGCGCCAGCAGTGACCAGGGGGCGCCCTTCAATGGCTACACCTTC.

CDR3 sequence (DNA): TGTGCCAGCAGCTCTGGGACAGGGCTTCAGCCCCAGCATTTT. Translated: CASSSGTGLQPQHF. The J gene is TRBJ1-5, the V gene TRBV7-8, with 9 bases matching TRBD1. CDR3 length: 14 residues. With V trimmed by 4 bases and J by 6 bases, 4 bases remained unmatched. CDR1 is SGHVS and CDR2 is FQNEAQ in the germline V gene.

The chain links TRBV5-1 to TRBJ1-4; D ambiguous. With 0 bases removed from V and 10 bases from J, the gap between germline ends came to 7 bases. There are 12 residues in the CDR3. CDR1 and CDR2 from the germline V gene are SGHRS and YFSETQ. This CDR3 reads CASSLESGKLFF. In nucleotides, the CDR3 is TGCGCCAGCAGCTTGGAAAGTGGAAAACTGTTTTTT.

The CDR3 spells CASSLQDYGYTF. The DNA of the CDR3 is TGTGCCAGCAGTTTACAGGACTATGGCTACACCTTC. The gene calls are TRBV12-3 or TRBV12-4 and TRBJ1-2; no clear D. V was shortened by 2 bases and J by 3 bases, with 4 bases between the two germline ends. The CDR3 sequence is 12 residues long.